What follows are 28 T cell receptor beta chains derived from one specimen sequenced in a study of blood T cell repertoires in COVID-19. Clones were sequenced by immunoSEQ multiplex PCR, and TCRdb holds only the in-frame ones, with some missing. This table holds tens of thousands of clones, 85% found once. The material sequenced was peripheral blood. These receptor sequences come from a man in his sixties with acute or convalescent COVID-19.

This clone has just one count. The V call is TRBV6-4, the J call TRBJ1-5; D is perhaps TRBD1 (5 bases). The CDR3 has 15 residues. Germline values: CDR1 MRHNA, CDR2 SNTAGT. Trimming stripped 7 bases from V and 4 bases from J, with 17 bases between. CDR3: CASIGVQGTNQPQHF. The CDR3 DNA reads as TGTGCCAGCATCGGTGTTCAGGGAACAAATCAGCCCCAGCATTTT.

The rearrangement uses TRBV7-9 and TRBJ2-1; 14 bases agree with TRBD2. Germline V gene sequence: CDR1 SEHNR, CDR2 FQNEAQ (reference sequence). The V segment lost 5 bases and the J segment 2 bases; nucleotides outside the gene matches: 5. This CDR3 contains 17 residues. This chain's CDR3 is CASSVGLAGGPYNEQFF. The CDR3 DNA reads TGTGCCAGCAGCGTAGGACTAGCGGGGGGCCCCTACAATGAGCAGTTCTTC. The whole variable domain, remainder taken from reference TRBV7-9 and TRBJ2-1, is DTGVSQNPRHKITKRGQNVTFRCDPISEHNRLYWYRQTLGQGPEFLTYFQNEAQLEKSRLLSDRFSAERPKGSFSTLEIQRTEQGDSAMYLCASSVGLAGGPYNEQFFGPGTRLTVL.

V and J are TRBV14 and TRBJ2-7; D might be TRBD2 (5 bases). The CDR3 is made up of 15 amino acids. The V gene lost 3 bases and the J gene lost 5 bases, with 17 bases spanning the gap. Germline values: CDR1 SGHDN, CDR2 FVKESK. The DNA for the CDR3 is TGTGCCAGCAGCCAGCTCCTCTTGGGAGATAACGAGCAGTACTTC. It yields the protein CASSQLLLGDNEQYF.

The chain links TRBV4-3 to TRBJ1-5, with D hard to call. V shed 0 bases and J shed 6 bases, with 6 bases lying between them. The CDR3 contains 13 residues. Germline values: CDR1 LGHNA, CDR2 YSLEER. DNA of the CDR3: TGCGCCAGCAGCCAAGATTTTAGTCAGCCCCAGCATTTT. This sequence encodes CASSQDFSQPQHF.

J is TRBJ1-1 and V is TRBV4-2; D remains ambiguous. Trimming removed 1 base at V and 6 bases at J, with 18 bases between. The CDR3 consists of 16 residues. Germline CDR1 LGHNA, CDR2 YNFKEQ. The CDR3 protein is CASSQGRSGKAAEAFF. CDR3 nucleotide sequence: TGTGCCAGCAGCCAAGGGCGGTCGGGTAAGGCGGCTGAAGCTTTCTTT.

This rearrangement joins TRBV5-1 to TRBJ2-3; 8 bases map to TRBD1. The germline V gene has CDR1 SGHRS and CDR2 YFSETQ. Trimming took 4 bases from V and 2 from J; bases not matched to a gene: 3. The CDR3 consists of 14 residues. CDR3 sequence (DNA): TGCGCCAGCAGCGGGGACAGGATCACAGATACGCAGTATTTT. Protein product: CASSGDRITDTQYF.

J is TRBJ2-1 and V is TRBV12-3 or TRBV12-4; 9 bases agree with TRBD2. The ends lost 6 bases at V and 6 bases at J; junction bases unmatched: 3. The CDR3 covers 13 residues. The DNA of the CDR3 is TGTGCCAGCAGGACGGGACTAGCCAATGAGCAGTTCTTC. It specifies CASRTGLANEQFF.

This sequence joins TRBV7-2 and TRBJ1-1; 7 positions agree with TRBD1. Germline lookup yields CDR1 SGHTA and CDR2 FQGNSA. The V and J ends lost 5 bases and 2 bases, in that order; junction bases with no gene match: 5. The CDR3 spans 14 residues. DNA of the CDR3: TGTGCCAGCAGCAAAGACAGGGCTAACACTGAAGCTTTCTTT. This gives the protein CASSKDRANTEAFF.

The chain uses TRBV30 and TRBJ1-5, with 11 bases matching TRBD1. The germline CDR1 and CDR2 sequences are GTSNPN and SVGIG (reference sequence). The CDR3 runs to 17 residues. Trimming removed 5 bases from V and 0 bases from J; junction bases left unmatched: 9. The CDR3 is CAWGPGTGGYSNQPQHF. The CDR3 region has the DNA TGTGCCTGGGGTCCCGGGACAGGGGGTTATAGCAATCAGCCCCAGCATTTT.

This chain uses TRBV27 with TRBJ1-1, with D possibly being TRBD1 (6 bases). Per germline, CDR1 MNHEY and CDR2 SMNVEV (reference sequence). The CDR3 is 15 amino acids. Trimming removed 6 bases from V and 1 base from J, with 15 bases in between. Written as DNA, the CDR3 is TGTGCCAGCAGCCCGTGGGAGGGGGGGAACACTGAAGCTTTCTTT. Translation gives CASSPWEGGNTEAFF.

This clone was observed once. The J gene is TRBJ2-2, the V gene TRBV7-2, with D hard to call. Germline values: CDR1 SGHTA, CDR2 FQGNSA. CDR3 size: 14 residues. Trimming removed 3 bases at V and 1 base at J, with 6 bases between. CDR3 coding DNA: TGTGCCAGCAGCTTTGGCAGGAACACCGGGGAGCTGTTTTTT. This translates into CASSFGRNTGELFF.

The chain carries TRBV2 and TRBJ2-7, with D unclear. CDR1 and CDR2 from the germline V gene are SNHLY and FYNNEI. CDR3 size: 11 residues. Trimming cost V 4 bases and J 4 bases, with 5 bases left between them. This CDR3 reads CASSVSYEQYF. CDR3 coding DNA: TGTGCCAGCAGTGTGTCGTACGAGCAGTACTTC.

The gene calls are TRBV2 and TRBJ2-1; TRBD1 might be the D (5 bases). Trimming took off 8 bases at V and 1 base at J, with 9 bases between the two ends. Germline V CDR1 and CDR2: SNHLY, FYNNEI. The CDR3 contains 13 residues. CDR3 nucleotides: TGTGCCAGCTGTAAGGGGTCCTACAATGAGCAGTTCTTC. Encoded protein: CASCKGSYNEQFF.

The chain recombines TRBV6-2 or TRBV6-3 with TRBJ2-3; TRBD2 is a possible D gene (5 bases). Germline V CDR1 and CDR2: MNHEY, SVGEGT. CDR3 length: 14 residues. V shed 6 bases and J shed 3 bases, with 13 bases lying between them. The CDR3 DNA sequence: TGTGCCAGCAGCCAATACGCGGGTACAGATACGCAGTATTTT. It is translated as CASSQYAGTDTQYF.

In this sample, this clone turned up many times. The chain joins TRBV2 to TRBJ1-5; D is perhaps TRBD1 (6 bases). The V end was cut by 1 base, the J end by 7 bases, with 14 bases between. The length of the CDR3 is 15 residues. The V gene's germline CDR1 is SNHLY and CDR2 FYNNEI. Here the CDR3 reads CASSEEKGGGQPQHF. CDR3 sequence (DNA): TGTGCCAGCAGTGAAGAAAAGGGGGGGGGCCAGCCCCAGCATTTT.

CDR3 amino acids: CASSQMYRDRGEGYTF. The CDR3 nucleotides read TGTGCCAGCAGTCAAATGTACCGGGACAGGGGGGAGGGCTACACCTTC. The J gene is TRBJ1-2, the V gene TRBV2; 11 positions match TRBD1. This CDR3 has 16 residues. Germline V CDR1 and CDR2: SNHLY, FYNNEI. J was trimmed by 8 bases and V by 5 bases; bases with no gene match: 13.

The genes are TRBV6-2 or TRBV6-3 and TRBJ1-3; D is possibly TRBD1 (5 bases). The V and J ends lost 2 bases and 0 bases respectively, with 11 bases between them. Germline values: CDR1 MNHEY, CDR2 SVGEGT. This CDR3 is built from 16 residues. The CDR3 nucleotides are TGTGCCAGCAGTTACACCCGACAGACCTCTGGAAACACCATATATTTT. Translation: CASSYTRQTSGNTIYF.

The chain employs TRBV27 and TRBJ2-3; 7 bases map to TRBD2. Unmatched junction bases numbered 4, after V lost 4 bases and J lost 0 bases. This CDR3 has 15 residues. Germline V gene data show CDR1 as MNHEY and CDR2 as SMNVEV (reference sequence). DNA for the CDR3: TGTGCCAGCAGTTCCGACGGGAGGAGCACAGATACGCAGTATTTT. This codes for CASSSDGRSTDTQYF.

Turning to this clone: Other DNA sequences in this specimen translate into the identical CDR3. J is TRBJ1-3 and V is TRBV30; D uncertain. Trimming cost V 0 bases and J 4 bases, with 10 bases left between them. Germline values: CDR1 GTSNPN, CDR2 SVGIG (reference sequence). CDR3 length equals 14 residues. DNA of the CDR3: TGTGCCTGGAGTGTACGGGGATCCGGAAACACCATATATTTT. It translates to CAWSVRGSGNTIYF.

CDR3 nucleotide sequence: TGCGCCAGCAGGGACAGGGTGGATGCGAAAGCAAAACTGTTTTTT. Protein sequence: CASRDRVDAKAKLFF. The V call is TRBV5-1, the J call TRBJ1-4; 8 bases map to TRBD1. The CDR3 contains 15 residues. J lost 10 bases, V lost 5 bases, and 13 bases had no gene match. CDR1 is SGHRS and CDR2 is YFSETQ in the germline V gene.

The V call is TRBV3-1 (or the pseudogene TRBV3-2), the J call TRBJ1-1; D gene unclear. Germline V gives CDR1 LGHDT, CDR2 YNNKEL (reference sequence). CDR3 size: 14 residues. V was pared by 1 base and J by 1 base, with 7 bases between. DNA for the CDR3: TGTGCCAGCAGCCAAGGACAATGGAACACTGAAGCTTTCTTT. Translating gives CASSQGQWNTEAFF.

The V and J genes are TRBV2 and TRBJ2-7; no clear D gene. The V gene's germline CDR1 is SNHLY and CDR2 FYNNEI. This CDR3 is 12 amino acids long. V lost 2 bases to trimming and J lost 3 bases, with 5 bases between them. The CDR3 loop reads CASSEIGYEQYF. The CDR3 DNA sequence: TGTGCCAGCAGTGAAATCGGCTACGAGCAGTACTTC.

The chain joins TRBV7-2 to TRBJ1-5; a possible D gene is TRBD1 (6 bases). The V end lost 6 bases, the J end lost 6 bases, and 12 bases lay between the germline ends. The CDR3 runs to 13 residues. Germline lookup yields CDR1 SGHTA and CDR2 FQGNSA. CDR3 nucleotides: TGTGCCAGCAGTACAGGGTTAGCTCAGCCCCAGCATTTT. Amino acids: CASSTGLAQPQHF.

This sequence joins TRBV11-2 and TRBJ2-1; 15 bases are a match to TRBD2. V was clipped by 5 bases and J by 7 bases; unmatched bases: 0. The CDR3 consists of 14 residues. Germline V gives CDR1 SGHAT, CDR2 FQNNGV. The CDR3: CASSGLAGGNEQFF. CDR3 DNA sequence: TGTGCCAGCAGCGGACTAGCGGGGGGGAATGAGCAGTTCTTC.

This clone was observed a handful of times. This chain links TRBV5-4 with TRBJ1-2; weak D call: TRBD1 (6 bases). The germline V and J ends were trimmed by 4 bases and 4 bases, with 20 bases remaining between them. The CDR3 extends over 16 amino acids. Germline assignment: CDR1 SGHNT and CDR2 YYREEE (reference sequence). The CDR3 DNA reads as TGTGCCAGCAGCCCCCCCCCGGGCAGGGGCGGCTATGGCTACACCTTC. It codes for CASSPPPGRGGYGYTF.

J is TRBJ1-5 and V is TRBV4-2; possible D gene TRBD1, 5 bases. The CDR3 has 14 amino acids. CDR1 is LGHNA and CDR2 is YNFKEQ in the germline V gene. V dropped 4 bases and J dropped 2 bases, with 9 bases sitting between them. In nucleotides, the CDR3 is TGTGCCAGCAGCCTCGGGACTCGCAATCAGCCCCAGCATTTT. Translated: CASSLGTRNQPQHF.

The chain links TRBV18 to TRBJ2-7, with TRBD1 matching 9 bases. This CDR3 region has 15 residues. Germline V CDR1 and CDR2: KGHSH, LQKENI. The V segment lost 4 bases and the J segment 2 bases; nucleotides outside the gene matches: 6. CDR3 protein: CASSLKQGAPYEQYF. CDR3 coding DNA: TGTGCCAGCTCACTTAAACAGGGGGCGCCCTACGAGCAGTACTTC.

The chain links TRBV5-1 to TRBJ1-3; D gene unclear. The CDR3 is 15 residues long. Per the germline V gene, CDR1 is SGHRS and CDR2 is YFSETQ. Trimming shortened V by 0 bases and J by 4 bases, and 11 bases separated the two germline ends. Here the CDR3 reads CASSLGAAPGNTIYF. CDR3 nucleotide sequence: TGCGCCAGCAGCTTGGGGGCCGCGCCAGGAAACACCATATATTTT.